The source of this T cell receptor beta chain is a study of T cell changes during pregnancy in multiple sclerosis. TCRdb's copy holds only in-frame clones and misses some; the assay was immunoSEQ multiplex PCR. In the table there are about 65,000 clones, roughly 92% of which are singletons. V was clipped by 3 bases and J by 0 bases; unmatched bases: 7. CDR3 length: 17 amino acids. CDR1 is LNHDA, CDR2 SQIVND, per germline (reference sequence). This clonotype originated in a female donor in good health, enrolled as a control in a pregnancy study. This chain uses TRBV19 with TRBJ2-4, with 8 bases matching TRBD1. This specimen consisted of CD8+ T cells from peripheral blood mononuclear cells, obtained in the third trimester of pregnancy. CDR3 nucleotide sequence: TGTGCCAGTAGTATGGGACCCAGGGGGCTAGCCAAAAACATTCAGTACTTC. It is translated as CASSMGPRGLAKNIQYF.